These 25 T cell receptor beta chains originate from one sample sequenced in a study of T cells after somatic rescue of genetic block. Data came from immunoSEQ multiplex PCR; TCRdb stores just in-frame clones and leaves some out. The sample has about 70,000 clones, around 92% seen once. The specimen was peripheral blood mononuclear cells (PBMCs). Source of these receptors: a man between 35 and 55 years old.

The rearrangement joins TRBV27 to TRBJ1-1; D unresolved. V lost 8 bases and J 0 bases, leaving 10 bases between the germline ends. Germline CDR1 and CDR2: MNHEY and SMNVEV (reference sequence). The CDR3 is 13 amino acids. This CDR3 is CASRTQMNTEAFF. The CDR3 DNA is TGTGCCAGCCGGACCCAAATGAACACTGAAGCTTTCTTT.

The chain carries TRBV7-6 and TRBJ2-1; D might be TRBD2 (5 bases). There are 14 residues in the CDR3. V lost 1 base and J 9 bases, leaving 13 bases between the germline ends. Germline V gives CDR1 SGHVS, CDR2 FNYEAQ. CDR3 amino acids: CASSLEVGRGEQFF. For the CDR3, the DNA is TGTGCCAGCAGCTTAGAGGTGGGCCGGGGTGAGCAGTTCTTC.

The gene calls are TRBV9 and TRBJ2-3, with no clear D. V lost 0 bases, J lost 5 bases, and 13 bases lay in between. This CDR3 contains 15 residues. Germline lookup yields CDR1 SGDLS and CDR2 YYNGEE. The CDR3 reads CASSVAPQGRDTQYF. The CDR3 coding sequence is TGTGCCAGCAGCGTAGCCCCCCAAGGCAGAGATACGCAGTATTTT.

This chain uses TRBV18 with TRBJ1-3; possible D gene TRBD1, 5 bases. V was pared by 1 base and J by 4 bases, with 14 bases between. The CDR3 is 16 amino acids. The germline V gene has CDR1 KGHSH and CDR2 LQKENI. CDR3 nucleotides: TGTGCCAGCTCACCACAAGGGGATCTAGGAGGAAACACCATATATTTT. This codes for CASSPQGDLGGNTIYF.

The chain links TRBV9 to TRBJ2-1, with TRBD2 matching over 10 bases. With 3 bases clipped from V and 9 bases from J, the junction kept 12 bases outside the gene matches. Germline V gene lookup returns CDR1 SGDLS and CDR2 YYNGEE. CDR3 size: 16 residues. The CDR3 protein is CASSGLASGGEREQFF. CDR3 nucleotides: TGTGCCAGCAGCGGCCTGGCTAGCGGGGGTGAGCGTGAGCAGTTCTTC. Complete variable domain (other parts from reference TRBV9 and TRBJ2-1): DSGVTQTPKHLITATGQRVTLRCSPRSGDLSVYWYQQSLDQGLQFLIQYYNGEERAKGNILERFSAQQFPDLHSELNLSSLELGDSALYFCASSGLASGGEREQFFGPGTRLTVL.

The chain joins TRBV4-2 to TRBJ2-7, with 7 bases lining up with TRBD1. V was pared by 3 bases and J by 0 bases, with 5 bases of the junction left unmatched. The CDR3 extends over 15 amino acids. CDR1 is LGHNA and CDR2 is YNFKEQ in the germline V gene. The CDR3 DNA reads TGTGCCAGCAGCCAGGAAGGGGACAGCTCCTACGAGCAGTACTTC. The encoded protein is CASSQEGDSSYEQYF.

The gene calls are TRBV7-8 and TRBJ2-5, with 8 bases fitting TRBD2. Germline CDR1 and CDR2: SGHVS and FQNEAQ. The trim removed 0 bases at V and 2 bases at J, leaving 5 bases unmatched. The CDR3 runs 16 residues. The CDR3 nucleotides read TGTGCCAGCAGCTTAGCTGTAGCGGGGCTTCAAGAGACCCAGTACTTC. This translates into CASSLAVAGLQETQYF.

CDR3 nucleotide sequence: TGTGCCAGCAGTAGACTAGCTGGTGGGTCAGATACGCAGTATTTT. Its protein product is CASSRLAGGSDTQYF. This rearrangement joins TRBV28 to TRBJ2-3; TRBD2 matches 7 bases. The CDR3 runs 15 residues. CDR1 and CDR2 from the germline V gene are MDHEN and SYDVKM. Losses at the gene ends were 5 bases for V and 4 bases for J; bases not matched to a gene: 9.

The gene calls are TRBV15 and TRBJ2-5, with no clear D. Germline values: CDR1 LNHNV, CDR2 YYDKDF (reference sequence). Trimming shortened V by 2 bases and J by 10 bases, and 20 bases separated the two germline ends. The CDR3 runs to 15 residues. In nucleotides, the CDR3 is TGTGCCACCAGCAGAAAAGACCGGCTAACCTTGGGCCAGTACTTC. It codes for CATSRKDRLTLGQYF. Looking up the rest from reference TRBV15 and TRBJ2-5 gives the full variable domain: DAMVIQNPRYQVTQFGKPVTLSCSQTLNHNVMYWYQQKSSQAPKLLFHYYDKDFNNEADTPDNFQSRRPNTSFCFLDIRSPGLGDTAMYLCATSRKDRLTLGQYFGPGTRLLVL.

V is TRBV28 and J is TRBJ1-5; 7 bases match TRBD1. The CDR3 has 17 residues. Per the germline V gene, CDR1 is MDHEN and CDR2 is SYDVKM. V gave up 6 bases and J gave up 0 bases; unmatched junction bases: 11. The CDR3 DNA sequence: TGTGCCAGCAGCTCCCGGGGAAGGGGGCTTAGCAATCAGCCCCAGCATTTT. Its protein is CASSSRGRGLSNQPQHF.

The CDR3 nucleotides are TGCGCCAGCAGCCACTCCCGGGACAGAAAAACTGTAACAGATACGCAGTATTTT. It specifies CASSHSRDRKTVTDTQYF. V is TRBV4-1 and J is TRBJ2-3; 7 bases agree with TRBD1. The CDR3 loop spans 18 amino acids. Germline CDR1 and CDR2: MGHRA and YSYEKL. Trimming cost V 3 bases and J 3 bases; bases outside gene matches: 15.

The V and J genes are TRBV7-9 and TRBJ1-4; D possibly corresponds to TRBD1 (6 bases). Germline V gene data show CDR1 as SEHNR and CDR2 as FQNEAQ (reference sequence). This CDR3 is 14 amino acids long. V lost 5 bases to trimming and J lost 7 bases, with 14 bases between them. The CDR3 DNA is TGTGCCAGCAGCCCCGACAGGTTCGGTGAAAAACTGTTTTTT. Translated, it gives CASSPDRFGEKLFF.

The chain combines TRBV4-2 with TRBJ2-1; TRBD2 matches at 9 bases. There are 15 residues in the CDR3. Germline loops: CDR1 LGHNA, CDR2 YNFKEQ. Losses at the gene ends were 4 bases for V and 7 bases for J; bases not matched to a gene: 8. The CDR3 protein is CASSLELAGLNEQFF. CDR3 nucleotide sequence: TGTGCCAGCAGCCTGGAGCTAGCGGGATTAAATGAGCAGTTCTTC.

This clone was seen more than once but under ten times. The chain combines TRBV6-5 with TRBJ1-5; 7 bases fit TRBD1. The CDR3 runs 13 residues. Germline V gives CDR1 MNHEY, CDR2 SVGAGI. V shed 6 bases and J 3 bases; nucleotides not matched to a gene: 2. The DNA for the CDR3 is TGTGCCAGCAGGGGACAGTTCAATCAGCCCCAGCATTTT. Translating it yields CASRGQFNQPQHF.

This clone was seen a handful of times. The rearrangement uses TRBV7-6 and TRBJ2-3, with D hard to call. This CDR3 contains 15 residues. Trimming stripped 2 bases from V and 0 bases from J, with 9 bases between. CDR1 and CDR2 from the germline V gene are SGHVS and FNYEAQ. The DNA of the CDR3 is TGTGCCAGCAGCTTAATAGGGCACAGCACAGATACGCAGTATTTT. It encodes CASSLIGHSTDTQYF.

This chain joins TRBV6-1 and TRBJ1-4, with 9 positions matching TRBD1. CDR3 length equals 14 residues. The ends lost 7 bases at V and 7 bases at J; junction bases unmatched: 7. Germline CDR1 MNHNS, CDR2 SASEGT. CDR3 amino acids: CASMGQGWVEKLFF. The CDR3, as DNA: TGTGCCAGCATGGGACAGGGTTGGGTTGAAAAACTGTTTTTT.

The rearrangement joins TRBV15 to TRBJ1-4; the D is unclear. The germline CDR1 and CDR2 sequences are LNHNV and YYDKDF (reference sequence). Trimming cost V 7 bases and J 8 bases, with 20 bases left between them. CDR3 size: 15 residues. The CDR3 sequence: CATTPNGGSGEKLFF. The CDR3 nucleotides read TGTGCCACCACCCCAAACGGAGGGTCTGGAGAAAAACTGTTTTTT.

The genes are TRBV18 and TRBJ1-1, with 8 nucleotides matching TRBD1. Germline assignment: CDR1 KGHSH and CDR2 LQKENI. With V trimmed by 5 bases and J by 2 bases, 4 bases remained unmatched. The CDR3 totals 14 residues. The CDR3 protein is CASSKGQANTEAFF. The CDR3, as DNA: TGTGCCAGCTCAAAGGGACAGGCTAACACTGAAGCTTTCTTT.

V and J are TRBV6-5 and TRBJ2-3, with a possible D match to TRBD1 (6 bases). Per germline, CDR1 MNHEY and CDR2 SVGAGI. Trimming left V 2 bases short and J 1 base short, with 7 bases between. The CDR3 runs 14 residues. The CDR3 spells CASSYAGGTDTQYF. The CDR3 coding sequence is TGTGCCAGCAGTTACGCAGGGGGCACAGATACGCAGTATTTT.

Regarding this clone: The junction departs from the called germline gene at one end, perhaps through a read error. This chain links TRBV4-3 with TRBJ2-1; D tentatively fits TRBD1 or TRBD2 (5 bases each). Germline V gene lookup returns CDR1 LGHNA and CDR2 YSLEER. The CDR3 totals 13 residues. The CDR3 protein is CASSQERVAGTVF. The CDR3 nucleotides read TGCGCCAGCAGCCAAGAAAGGGTAGCAGGGACGGTCTTC.

This clone is a singleton in its sample. The chain employs TRBV10-3 and TRBJ1-6; D is unresolved. The CDR3 consists of 14 residues. Germline V gene sequence: CDR1 ENHRY, CDR2 SYGVKD. The V end was cut by 0 bases, the J end by 10 bases, with 10 bases between. The CDR3 sequence: CAISESDIRSPLHF. CDR3 bases: TGTGCCATCAGTGAGTCGGATATTCGGTCACCCCTCCACTTT.

The chain's CDR3 is CASSRFLRSGLQETQYF. CDR3 coding DNA: TGCGCCAGCAGCCGATTCCTAAGGTCAGGGTTACAAGAGACCCAGTACTTC. V usage is TRBV4-1 and J usage is TRBJ2-5; the D gene is possibly TRBD1 (5 bases). The CDR3 extends over 17 amino acids. CDR1 is MGHRA and CDR2 is YSYEKL in the germline V gene. The V and J ends lost 4 bases and 2 bases respectively, with 20 bases between them.

This chain uses TRBV28 with TRBJ1-5, with a possible D match to TRBD1 (6 bases). The germline gives CDR1 MDHEN, CDR2 SYDVKM. V was cut by 6 bases and J by 6 bases, with 18 bases left in between. This CDR3 has 15 residues. The CDR3 DNA is TGTGCCAGCAGAGGTTCGAGGGGGATGGGTCAGCCCCAGCATTTT. It encodes CASRGSRGMGQPQHF.

This clone was seen only a few times. The chain recombines TRBV2 with TRBJ2-7, with D tentatively TRBD1 or TRBD2 (5 bases each). The germline V and J ends were trimmed by 6 bases and 4 bases, with 16 bases remaining between them. CDR3 length equals 14 residues. The germline V gene encodes CDR1 SNHLY and CDR2 FYNNEI. The CDR3 loop is CASRQSGLSYEQYF. The CDR3, as DNA: TGTGCCAGCAGACAATCGGGGCTTTCGTACGAGCAGTACTTC. Based on the CDR3 plus reference TRBV2 and TRBJ2-7, the full variable domain is EPEVTQTPSHQVTQMGQEVILRCVPISNHLYFYWYRQILGQKVEFLVSFYNNEISEKSEIFDDQFSVERPDGSNFTLKIRSTKLEDSAMYFCASRQSGLSYEQYFGPGTRLTVT.

The chain recombines TRBV27 with TRBJ1-6, with TRBD1 matching over 8 bases. The CDR3 totals 16 residues. CDR1 is MNHEY and CDR2 is SMNVEV in the germline V gene (reference sequence). Trimming at V came to 6 bases and at J to 4 bases, leaving 8 bases not matched to a gene. Written as DNA, the CDR3 is TGTGCCAGCAGGAGGACAGGGTCATCGTATAATTCACCCCTCCACTTT. It is translated as CASRRTGSSYNSPLHF.